This T cell receptor beta chain was observed in a study of CD4 and CD8 cells across lung adenocarcinoma regions. TCRdb re-called the PCR reads through MiXCR, storing one row per CDR3 protein. This repertoire shows roughly 20,000 distinct CDR3 sequences, roughly half found once; its top ten account for 24%. Trimming cost V 4 bases and J 5 bases; bases outside gene matches: 4. CDR3 length: 14 amino acids. Germline V lookup: CDR1 SGHTA, CDR2 FQGNSA. The sequenced material came from CD8+ T cells from the center of a lung tumor. J is TRBJ2-5 and V is TRBV7-2, with TRBD2 matching over 10 bases. The sequence was obtained from a female donor with lung adenocarcinoma. The CD4 and CD8 labels of this study may be unreliable. The CDR3 here is CASSSPGLAETQYF. The CDR3 nucleotides are TGTGCCAGCAGCTCACCGGGACTAGCGGAGACCCAGTACTTC.